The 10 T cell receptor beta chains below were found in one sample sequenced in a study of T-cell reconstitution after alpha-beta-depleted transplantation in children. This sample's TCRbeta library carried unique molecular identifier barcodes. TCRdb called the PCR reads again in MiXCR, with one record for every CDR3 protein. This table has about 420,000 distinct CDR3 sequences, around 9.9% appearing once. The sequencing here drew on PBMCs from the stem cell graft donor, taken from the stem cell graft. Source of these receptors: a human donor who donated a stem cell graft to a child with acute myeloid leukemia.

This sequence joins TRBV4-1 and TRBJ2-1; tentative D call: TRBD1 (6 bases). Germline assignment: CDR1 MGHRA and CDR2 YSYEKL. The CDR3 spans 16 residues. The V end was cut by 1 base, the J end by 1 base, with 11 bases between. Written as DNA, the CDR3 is TGCGCCAGCAGCCAAGGGGCCAGGGGATCCTACAATGAGCAGTTCTTC. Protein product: CASSQGARGSYNEQFF.

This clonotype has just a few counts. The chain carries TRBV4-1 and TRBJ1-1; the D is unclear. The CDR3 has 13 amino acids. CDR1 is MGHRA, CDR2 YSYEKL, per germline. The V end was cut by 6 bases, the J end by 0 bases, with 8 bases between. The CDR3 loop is CASSQRLNTEAFF. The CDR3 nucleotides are TGCGCCAGCAGTCAAAGGTTGAACACTGAAGCTTTCTTT.

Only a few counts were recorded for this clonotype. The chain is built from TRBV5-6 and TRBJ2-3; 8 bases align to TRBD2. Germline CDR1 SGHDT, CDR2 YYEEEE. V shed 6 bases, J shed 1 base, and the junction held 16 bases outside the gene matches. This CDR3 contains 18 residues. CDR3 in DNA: TGTGCCAGCACCGGTATGGGGGCAGCGGGAGTGGGCACAGATACGCAGTATTTT. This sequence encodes CASTGMGAAGVGTDTQYF.

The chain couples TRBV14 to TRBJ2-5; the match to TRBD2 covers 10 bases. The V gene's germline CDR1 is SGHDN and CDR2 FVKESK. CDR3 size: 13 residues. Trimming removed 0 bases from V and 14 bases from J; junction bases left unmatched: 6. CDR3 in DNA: TGTGCCAGCAGCCAAGATCGGGGACTAGCGTTTTACTTC. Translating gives CASSQDRGLAFYF. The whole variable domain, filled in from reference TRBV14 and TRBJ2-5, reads EAGVTQFPSHSVIEKGQTVTLRCDPISGHDNLYWYRRVMGKEIKFLLHFVKESKQDESGMPNNRFLAERTGGTYSTLKVQPAELEDSGVYFCASSQDRGLAFYFGPGTRLLVL.

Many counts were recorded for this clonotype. The CDR3 sequence: CASSATRTGNSNQPQHF. In DNA, the CDR3 is TGTGCCAGCAGCGCGACGAGGACAGGGAATAGCAATCAGCCCCAGCATTTT. This chain connects TRBV11-2 to TRBJ1-5, with 8 nucleotides matching TRBD1. The germline gives CDR1 SGHAT, CDR2 FQNNGV. J gave up 0 bases and V 5 bases, and 9 bases lay outside the gene matches. The CDR3 runs to 17 residues.

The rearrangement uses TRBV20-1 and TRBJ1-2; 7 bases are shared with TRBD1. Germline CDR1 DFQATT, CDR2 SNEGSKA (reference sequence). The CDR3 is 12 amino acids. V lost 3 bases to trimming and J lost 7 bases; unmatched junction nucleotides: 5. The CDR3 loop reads CSASETGSGYTF. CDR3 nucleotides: TGCAGTGCTAGTGAGACAGGGTCTGGCTACACCTTC.

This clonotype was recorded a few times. Here the CDR3 DNA reads TGTGCCAGCTCACCACCGTCAGGCGATGAGCAGTTCTTC. It specifies CASSPPSGDEQFF. The gene calls are TRBV18 and TRBJ2-1, with unresolved D. CDR3 length: 13 residues. CDR1 KGHSH and CDR2 LQKENI come from the germline V gene. The V gene lost 0 bases and the J gene lost 8 bases, with 8 bases spanning the gap. Using reference TRBV18 and TRBJ2-1 for the parts outside the CDR3, the full variable domain is NAGVMQNPRHLVRRRGQEARLRCSPMKGHSHVYWYRQLPEEGLKFMVYLQKENIIDESGMPKERFSAEFPKEGPSILRIQQVVRGDSAAYFCASSPPSGDEQFFGPGTRLTVL.

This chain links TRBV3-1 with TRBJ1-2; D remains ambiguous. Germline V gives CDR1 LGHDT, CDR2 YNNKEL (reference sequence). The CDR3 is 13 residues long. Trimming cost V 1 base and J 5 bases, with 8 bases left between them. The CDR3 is CASSQVTGYGYTF. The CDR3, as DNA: TGTGCCAGCAGCCAAGTGACCGGATATGGCTACACCTTC.

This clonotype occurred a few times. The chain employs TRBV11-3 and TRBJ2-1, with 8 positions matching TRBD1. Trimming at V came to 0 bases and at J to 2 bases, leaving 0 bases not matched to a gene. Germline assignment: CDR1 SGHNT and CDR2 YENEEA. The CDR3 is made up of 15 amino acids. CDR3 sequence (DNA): TGTGCCAGCAGCTTAGAACAGGGGGCCTACAATGAGCAGTTCTTC. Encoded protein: CASSLEQGAYNEQFF.

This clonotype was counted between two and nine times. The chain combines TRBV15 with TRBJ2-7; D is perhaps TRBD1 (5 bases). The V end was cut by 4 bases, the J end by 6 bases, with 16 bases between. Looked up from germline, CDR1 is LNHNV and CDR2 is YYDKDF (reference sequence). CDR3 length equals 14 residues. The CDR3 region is CATSTGMGNPEQYV. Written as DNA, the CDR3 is TGTGCCACCAGCACAGGGATGGGAAATCCCGAGCAGTACGTC.